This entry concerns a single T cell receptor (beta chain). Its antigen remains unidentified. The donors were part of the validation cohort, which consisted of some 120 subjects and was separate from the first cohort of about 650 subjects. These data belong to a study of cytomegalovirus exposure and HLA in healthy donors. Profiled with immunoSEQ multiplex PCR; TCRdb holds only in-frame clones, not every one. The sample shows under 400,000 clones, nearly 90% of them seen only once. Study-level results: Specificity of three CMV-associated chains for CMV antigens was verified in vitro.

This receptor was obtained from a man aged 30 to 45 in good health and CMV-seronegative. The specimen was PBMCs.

Written as DNA, the CDR3 is TGTGCCAGTAGTACCAGGGGAAGGAATGGGGGGCCCCAGCATTTT. Residues: CASSTRGRNGGPQHF. The chain has TRBV19 and TRBJ1-5; perhaps TRBD1 as D (6 bases). The CDR3 sequence is 15 residues long. Trimming removed 4 bases from V and 9 bases from J, with 19 bases in between. The V gene's germline CDR1 is LNHDA and CDR2 SQIVND (reference sequence). The full variable domain, completed using reference TRBV19 and TRBJ1-5, is DGGITQSPKYLFRKEGQNVTLSCEQNLNHDAMYWYRQDPGQGLRLIYYSQIVNDFQKGDIAEGYSVSREKKESFPLTVTSAQKNPTAFYLCASSTRGRNGGPQHFGDGTRLSIL.